Here is one T cell receptor (beta chain) with its context. This record belongs to a study of blood T cell repertoires in COVID-19. Overall study: Spain, Italy and the United States supplied samples that represented acute and convalescent COVID-19.

The CDR3 is 17 residues long. Germline values: CDR1 ENHRY, CDR2 SYGVKD. J gave up 0 bases and V 4 bases, and 5 bases lay outside the gene matches. Across about two dozen US areas, participants ranged in age from about 18 to 89 years. Each participant's cohort was designated according to participant-reported clinical history. Sequencing was performed with immunoSEQ multiplex PCR; in TCRdb, only in-frame clones are kept and a portion is missing. The table records hundreds of thousands of clones, 80% to 90% of them present only once. This receptor was identified in a woman between 50 and 59 years old who had been exposed to COVID-19. Sequenced input: PBMCs or T cells enriched from blood (not recorded which). V usage is TRBV10-3 and J usage is TRBJ2-2; 10 bases agree with TRBD2. CDR3 residues: CAISVQAGGTNTGELFF. DNA for the CDR3: TGTGCCATCAGTGTTCAAGCGGGGGGGACGAACACCGGGGAGCTGTTTTTT.